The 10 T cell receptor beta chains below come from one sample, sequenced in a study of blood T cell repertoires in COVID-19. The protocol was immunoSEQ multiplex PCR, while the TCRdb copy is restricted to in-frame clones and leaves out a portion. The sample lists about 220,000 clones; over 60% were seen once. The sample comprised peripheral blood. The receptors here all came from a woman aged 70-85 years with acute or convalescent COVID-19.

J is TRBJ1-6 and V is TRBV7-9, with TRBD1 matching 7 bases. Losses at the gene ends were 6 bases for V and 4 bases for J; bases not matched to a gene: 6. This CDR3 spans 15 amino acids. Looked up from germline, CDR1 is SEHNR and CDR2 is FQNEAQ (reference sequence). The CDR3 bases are TGTGCCAGCAGTCCGGGACAGACGTATAATTCACCCCTCCACTTT. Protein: CASSPGQTYNSPLHF. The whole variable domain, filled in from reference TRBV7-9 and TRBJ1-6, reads DTGVSQNPRHKITKRGQNVTFRCDPISEHNRLYWYRQTLGQGPEFLTYFQNEAQLEKSRLLSDRFSAERPKGSFSTLEIQRTEQGDSAMYLCASSPGQTYNSPLHFGNGTRLTVT.

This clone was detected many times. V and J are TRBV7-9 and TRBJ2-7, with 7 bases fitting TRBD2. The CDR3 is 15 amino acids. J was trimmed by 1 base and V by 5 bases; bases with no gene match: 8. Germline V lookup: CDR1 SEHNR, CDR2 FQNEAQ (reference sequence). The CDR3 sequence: CASSLTAGTSYEQYF. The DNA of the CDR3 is TGTGCCAGCAGCCTGACAGCGGGAACATCCTACGAGCAGTACTTC.

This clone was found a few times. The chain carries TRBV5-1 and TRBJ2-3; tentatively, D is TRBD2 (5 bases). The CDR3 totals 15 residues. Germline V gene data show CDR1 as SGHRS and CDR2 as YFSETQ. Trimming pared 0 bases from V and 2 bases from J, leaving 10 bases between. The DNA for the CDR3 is TGCGCCAGCAGCTTGGGGCAGACTACCACAGATACGCAGTATTTT. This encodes CASSLGQTTTDTQYF.

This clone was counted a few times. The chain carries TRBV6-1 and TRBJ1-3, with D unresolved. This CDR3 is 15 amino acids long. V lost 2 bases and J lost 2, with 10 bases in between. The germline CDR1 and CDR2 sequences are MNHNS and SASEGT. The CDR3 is CASSELYGPGNTIYF. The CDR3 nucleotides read TGTGCCAGCAGTGAATTGTATGGGCCTGGAAACACCATATATTTT.

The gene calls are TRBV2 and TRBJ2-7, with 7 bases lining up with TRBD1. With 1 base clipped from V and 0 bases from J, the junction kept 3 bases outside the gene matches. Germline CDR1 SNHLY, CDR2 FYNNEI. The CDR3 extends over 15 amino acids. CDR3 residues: CASSEGPGGSYEQYF. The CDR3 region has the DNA TGTGCCAGCAGTGAAGGTCCAGGGGGCTCCTACGAGCAGTACTTC.

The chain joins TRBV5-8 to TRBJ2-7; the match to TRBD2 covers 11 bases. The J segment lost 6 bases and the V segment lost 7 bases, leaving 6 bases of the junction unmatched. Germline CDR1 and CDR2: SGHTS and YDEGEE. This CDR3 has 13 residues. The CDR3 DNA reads TGTGCCAGCCACATAGCGGGGGGGGGCGAGCAGTACTTC. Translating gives CASHIAGGGEQYF.

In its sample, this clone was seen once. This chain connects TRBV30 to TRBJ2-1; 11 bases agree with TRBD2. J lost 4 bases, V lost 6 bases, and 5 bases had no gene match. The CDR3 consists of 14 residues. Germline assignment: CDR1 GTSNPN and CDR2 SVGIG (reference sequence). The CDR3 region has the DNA TGTGCCTGCGGAACTAGCGGGGGTTACAATGAGCAGTTCTTC. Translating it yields CACGTSGGYNEQFF.

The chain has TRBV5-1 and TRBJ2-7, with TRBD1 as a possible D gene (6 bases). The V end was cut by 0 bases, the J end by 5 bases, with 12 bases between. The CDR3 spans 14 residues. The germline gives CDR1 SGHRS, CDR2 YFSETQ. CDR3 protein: CASSLETGWDEQYF. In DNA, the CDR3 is TGCGCCAGCAGCTTGGAAACAGGGTGGGACGAGCAGTACTTC.

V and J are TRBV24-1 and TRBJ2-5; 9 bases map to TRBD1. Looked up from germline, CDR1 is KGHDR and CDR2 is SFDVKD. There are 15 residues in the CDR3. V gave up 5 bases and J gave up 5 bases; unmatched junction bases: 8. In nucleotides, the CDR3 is TGTGCCACCAGTGGGGGACAGGGTAATTTGGAGACCCAGTACTTC. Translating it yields CATSGGQGNLETQYF.

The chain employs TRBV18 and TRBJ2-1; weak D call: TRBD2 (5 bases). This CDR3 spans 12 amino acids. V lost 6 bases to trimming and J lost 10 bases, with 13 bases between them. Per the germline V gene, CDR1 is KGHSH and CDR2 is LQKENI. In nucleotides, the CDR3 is TGTGCCAGCTCGCAAACTTCGGGGGAGCAGTTCTTC. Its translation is CASSQTSGEQFF.